Below are 16 T cell receptor beta chains sequenced from a single sample in a study of cytomegalovirus exposure and HLA in healthy donors. The PCR ran on 60 Vbeta and 13 Jbeta primers. This table comes from immunoSEQ multiplex PCR, and its TCRdb copy is limited to in-frame clones, with some not included. The sample records around 130,000 clones, around 83% being singletons. Input material: PBMCs. These receptors came from a girl aged 2 to 9 in good health and CMV-seronegative.

As concerns this clone: A junction end diverges from the germline sequence, so it may reflect a read error. The V gene is TRBV6-5, the J gene TRBJ2-1; a weak D match, TRBD1 (6 bases). The germline V gene has CDR1 MNHEY and CDR2 SVGAGI. The CDR3 has 15 residues. This chain's CDR3 is CGSSLNREPYNEQFF. The DNA for the CDR3 is TGTGGCAGCAGTTTAAACAGGGAGCCATACAATGAGCAGTTCTTC.

The CDR3 bases are TGTGCCAGCAGGCCTGGACTAACTAAGGACGAGCAGTACTTC. Its protein product is CASRPGLTKDEQYF. The chain combines TRBV12-1 with TRBJ2-7; the DNA was not compared with TRBD2, the D call given in the table. TRBV12-1 is termed a pseudogene. This CDR3 contains 14 residues.

The chain couples TRBV5-1 to TRBJ2-1; 7 bases fit TRBD1. The CDR3 is 13 residues long. V shed 4 bases, J shed 6 bases, and the junction held 4 bases outside the gene matches. Germline CDR1 SGHRS, CDR2 YFSETQ. For the CDR3, the DNA is TGCGCCAGCAGCGAGACAGGGCTCAATGAGCAGTTCTTC. Protein sequence: CASSETGLNEQFF.

The J gene is TRBJ1-2, the V gene TRBV28; D ambiguous. The CDR3 extends over 14 amino acids. Trimming shortened V by 5 bases and J by 0 bases, and 10 bases separated the two germline ends. Germline V CDR1 and CDR2: MDHEN, SYDVKM. CDR3: CASSPPGTNYGYTF. CDR3 coding DNA: TGTGCCAGCAGTCCGCCGGGAACTAACTATGGCTACACCTTC.

The chain couples TRBV27 to TRBJ1-4; no reliable D call. The CDR3 length is 16 residues. Germline CDR1 MNHEY, CDR2 SMNVEV (reference sequence). Trimming removed 6 bases at V and 6 bases at J, with 20 bases between. The DNA for the CDR3 is TGTGCCAGCAGCCCATTGACCGGGAGGGTCGATGAAAAACTGTTTTTT. It is translated as CASSPLTGRVDEKLFF.

The chain combines TRBV6-4 with TRBJ2-7, with 10 bases identical to TRBD1. Trimming removed 0 bases from V and 3 bases from J; junction bases left unmatched: 2. The CDR3 extends over 15 amino acids. The germline CDR1 and CDR2 sequences are MRHNA and SNTAGT. The CDR3 protein is CASSDSGTGVYEQYF. The CDR3 DNA follows: TGTGCCAGCAGTGACTCCGGGACAGGGGTCTACGAGCAGTACTTC.

On this clone: Germline and junction disagree at one end, which may indicate a read error. The DNA of the CDR3 is TGCAGCGTTGAGGTGTTCGGCGACATTCGTTTT. Its translation: CSVEVFGDIRF. The V and J genes are TRBV29-1 and TRBJ1-3; D remains ambiguous. Germline V CDR1 and CDR2: SQVTM, ANQGSEA. The CDR3 contains 11 residues.

The rearrangement links TRBV18 to TRBJ2-1; D is undetermined. Germline assignment: CDR1 KGHSH and CDR2 LQKENI. V lost 3 bases and J 6 bases, leaving 12 bases between the germline ends. The CDR3 runs to 14 residues. The CDR3 loop is CASSPSELGNEQFF. As DNA, the CDR3 is TGTGCCAGCTCACCCTCGGAGCTTGGCAATGAGCAGTTCTTC.

The V call is TRBV6-7, the J call TRBJ1-6; TRBD1 matches at 10 bases. TRBV6-7 is recorded as an ORF, its role being uncertain. The trim removed 6 bases at V and 10 bases at J, leaving 9 bases unmatched. The CDR3 is 15 amino acids. CDR3 region: CASSPSGTGASPLHF. CDR3 DNA sequence: TGTGCCAGCAGCCCTTCCGGGACAGGGGCCTCACCCCTCCACTTT.

This clone was seen just once. The gene calls are TRBV5-6 and TRBJ2-1; TRBD2 is a possible D gene (5 bases). CDR1 is SGHDT and CDR2 is YYEEEE in the germline V gene. With 0 bases removed from V and 2 bases from J, the gap between germline ends came to 12 bases. The CDR3 has 16 residues. The CDR3 nucleotides read TGTGCCAGCAGCTTGGTCTCGCGGGCGGCCTACAATGAGCAGTTCTTC. It is translated as CASSLVSRAAYNEQFF.

This chain links TRBV7-3 with TRBJ2-5; weak D call: TRBD1 (6 bases). The CDR3 loop spans 14 amino acids. Trimming removed 3 bases from V and 4 bases from J, with 12 bases in between. CDR1 is SGHTA, CDR2 FQGTGA, per germline. The CDR3 is CASSFTGNGETQYF. The CDR3 nucleotides read TGTGCCAGCAGCTTCACAGGGAATGGAGAGACCCAGTACTTC.

This clone occurred once. This rearrangement joins TRBV5-4 to TRBJ2-7; 7 positions match TRBD1. J lost 4 bases, V lost 0 bases, and 4 bases had no gene match. Germline V gene data show CDR1 as SGHNT and CDR2 as YYREEE (reference sequence). The CDR3 runs 14 residues. In DNA form, the CDR3 reads TGTGCCAGCAGCTTGGGACAGGGAAATTACGAGCAGTACTTC. It specifies CASSLGQGNYEQYF.

V is TRBV27 and J is TRBJ2-7, with 7 bases that match TRBD1. Germline-derived CDR1 and CDR2 are MNHEY and SMNVEV (reference sequence). This CDR3 contains 14 residues. J gave up 5 bases and V 2 bases, and 6 bases lay outside the gene matches. CDR3 nucleotides: TGTGCCAGCAGTTTAGGGACAGCCGGCCACGAGCAGTACTTC. Residues: CASSLGTAGHEQYF.

The chain carries TRBV27 and TRBJ1-5, with TRBD1 as a possible D gene (6 bases). The CDR3 is 13 residues long. The germline V gene encodes CDR1 MNHEY and CDR2 SMNVEV (reference sequence). Trimming left V 1 base short and J 6 bases short, with 7 bases between. Written as DNA, the CDR3 is TGTGCCAGCAGTTTATTAGGGGGTCAGCCCCAGCATTTT. Protein product: CASSLLGGQPQHF.

This clone showed up just a few times. The chain has TRBV25-1 and TRBJ2-1; TRBD2 matches at 11 bases. Germline V gene lookup returns CDR1 MGHDK and CDR2 SYGVNS. The CDR3 length is 14 residues. J lost 2 bases, V lost 7 bases, and 1 base had no gene match. The CDR3 sequence: CASTTSGTYNEQFF. CDR3 DNA: TGTGCCAGCACGACTAGCGGGACCTACAATGAGCAGTTCTTC.

CDR3 residues: CASSLVGGGLTWELFF. The CDR3 nucleotides are TGTGCCAGCAGCTTAGTCGGCGGGGGGCTTACCTGGGAGCTGTTTTTT. The rearrangement uses TRBV7-8 and TRBJ2-2; TRBD2 aligns across 8 bases. V shed 1 base, J shed 9 bases, and the junction held 10 bases outside the gene matches. The CDR3 has 16 amino acids. Germline V gene data show CDR1 as SGHVS and CDR2 as FQNEAQ.